This TCR beta chain is drawn from a study of T cell responses to AZD1222 COVID-19 vaccine. Study-wide findings and caveats: None of the repertoires were sampled until the peak T cell response had passed. Mapped onto spike, vaccine-associated CD4 TCRs spanned it and were dominant at 160-218 and 743-854.

Sequencing used immunoSEQ multiplex PCR; TCRdb keeps in-frame clones, though not all of them. The sample consists of roughly 100,000 clones, less than 95% of them appearing once. A note on this clone: Antigen specificity is unknown.

This CDR3 comprises 13 residues. The V gene lost 5 bases and the J gene lost 6 bases, with 17 bases spanning the gap. CDR1 and CDR2 from the germline V gene are GTSNPN and SVGIG (reference sequence). This TCR was sampled from an adult who received the AZD1222 COVID-19 vaccine. This chain joins TRBV30 and TRBJ2-7; TRBD2 might be the D (6 bases). Sequenced here: peripheral blood, sampled 28 days after the second AZD1222 dose. The chain's CDR3 is CAWCSGSAGEQYF. CDR3 coding DNA: TGTGCCTGGTGCTCCGGGTCAGCGGGCGAGCAGTACTTC.